The rows below give T cell receptor beta chains drawn from one sample of a study of blood T cell repertoires in COVID-19. Using immunoSEQ multiplex PCR, the repertoire was profiled, and TCRdb retains in-frame clones only, with some absent. The data hold approximately 200,000 clones, with roughly 85% observed a single time. Sequencing was performed on peripheral blood. These receptors were obtained from a middle-aged man who had recovered from COVID-19. Each CDR3 is given with its conserved first and last residue. Each record gives: V gene, clone size, D gene, J gene, CDR3 protein, CDR3 DNA. D genes are given only for firm matches. Clone size is stated in some rows and not others, as once, few, many or a class when expanded.

TRBV2	.	TRBD2	TRBJ2-3	CAGTGTSGRLGYF	TGTGCCGGGACCGGGACTAGCGGGAGACTGGGGTATTTT
TRBV5-4	.	TRBD2	TRBJ2-3	CASSPGLPLAGGADTQYF	TGTGCCAGCAGCCCGGGACTACCACTAGCGGGAGGGGCAGATACGCAGTATTTT
TRBV27	.	TRBD1	TRBJ1-1	CASSRGTGGTEAFF	TGTGCCAGCAGTCGGGGGACAGGGGGCACTGAAGCTTTCTTT
TRBV18	.	.	TRBJ2-7	CASSPQQGEQYF	TGTGCCAGCTCACCCCAACAGGGAGAGCAGTACTTC
TRBV5-6	.	TRBD1	TRBJ1-3	CASSSDRAVSGNTIYF	TGTGCCAGCAGCAGCGACAGGGCAGTTTCAGGAAACACCATATATTTT
TRBV18	.	TRBD1	TRBJ1-1	CASSPQTGGTEAFF	TGTGCCAGCTCACCTCAGACAGGGGGCACTGAAGCTTTCTTT
TRBV9	.	TRBD2	TRBJ2-1	CASSVGWTSGIVGNEQFF	TGTGCCAGCAGCGTAGGTTGGACTAGCGGGATCGTTGGTAATGAGCAGTTCTTC
TRBV30	.	.	TRBJ1-6	CAWSVQVSRVPLHF	TGTGCCTGGAGTGTACAGGTCAGCCGGGTGCCCCTCCACTTT
TRBV3-1/TRBV3-2	.	.	TRBJ2-3	CASSQDQGQSTDTQYF	TGTGCCAGCAGCCAAGACCAAGGACAGAGCACAGATACGCAGTATTTT
TRBV19	.	TRBD1	TRBJ1-5	CASLRDRGSNQPQHF	TGTGCCAGTCTCCGGGACAGGGGATCCAATCAGCCCCAGCATTTT
TRBV4-2	.	TRBD1	TRBJ2-5	CASSQGPAGGRETQYF	TGTGCCAGCAGCCAAGGTCCCGCAGGGGGCAGAGAGACCCAGTACTTC
TRBV12-3/TRBV12-4	.	.	TRBJ1-5	CASSFFRGQPQHF	TGTGCCAGCAGTTTTTTTCGAGGACAGCCCCAGCATTTT
TRBV28	once	.	TRBJ2-2	CASSEIGELFF	TGTGCCAGCAGCGAGATCGGGGAGCTGTTTTTT
TRBV18	once	.	TRBJ2-2	CASSPGPGTSSGELFF	TGTGCCAGCTCACCGGGTCCCGGGACTTCATCCGGGGAGCTGTTTTTT
TRBV6-2/TRBV6-3	.	.	TRBJ1-2	CASSPQGHYGYTF	TGTGCCAGCAGCCCACAGGGACACTATGGCTACACCTTC
TRBV5-6	.	TRBD1	TRBJ1-2	CASSLGGQGAVYGYTF	TGTGCCAGCAGCTTGGGCGGACAGGGGGCGGTCTATGGCTACACCTTC
TRBV5-6	.	.	TRBJ1-5	CASSLGGHQPQHF	TGTGCCAGCAGCTTAGGGGGTCATCAGCCCCAGCATTTT
TRBV15	.	.	TRBJ1-6	CATSLQGTNSPLHF	TGTGCCACCAGTCTCCAGGGGACGAATTCACCCCTCCACTTT
TRBV11-3	.	TRBD2	TRBJ2-1	CASSPRTSGIQEQFF	TGTGCCAGCAGCCCCCGGACTAGCGGGATCCAGGAGCAGTTCTTC
TRBV5-8	.	.	TRBJ2-7	CASSLLRSYEQYF	TGTGCCAGCAGCTTGTTGCGCTCCTACGAGCAGTACTTC
TRBV2	.	.	TRBJ2-1	CASSSTLYNEQFF	TGTGCCAGCAGCTCGACACTCTACAATGAGCAGTTCTTC
TRBV28	many	TRBD2	TRBJ2-1	CASSSPASGRKLEQFF	TGTGCCAGCAGTTCCCCGGCTAGCGGGAGAAAATTGGAGCAGTTCTTC
TRBV9	.	.	TRBJ1-4	CASSVGSTTNEKLFF	TGTGCCAGCAGCGTAGGGAGTACAACTAATGAAAAACTGTTTTTT
TRBV10-1	.	.	TRBJ1-2	CASSEHRDYGYTF	TGCGCCAGCAGTGAGCACAGGGACTATGGCTACACCTTC
TRBV2	.	.	TRBJ2-1	CASSDPGTNNEQFF	TGTGCCAGCAGTGACCCCGGGACAAACAATGAGCAGTTCTTC
TRBV2	.	TRBD1	TRBJ2-5	CASSQTGSGETQYF	TGTGCCAGCAGTCAGACAGGGTCCGGGGAGACCCAGTACTTC
TRBV30	.	TRBD2	TRBJ2-1	CACSTGTSRGNEQFF	TGTGCCTGTTCAACCGGGACTAGCAGGGGGAATGAGCAGTTCTTC
TRBV6-5	.	.	TRBJ2-1	CASSYPGTGSNEQFF	TGTGCCAGCAGTTACCCCGGGACTGGCTCCAATGAGCAGTTCTTC
TRBV3-1/TRBV3-2	once	TRBD1	TRBJ2-2	CASSQEQGVRTGELFF	TGTGCCAGCAGCCAAGAGCAGGGGGTCAGAACCGGGGAGCTGTTTTTT
TRBV10-1	.	.	TRBJ2-1	CASSEPGMRPTDEQFF	TGCGCCAGCAGTGAACCGGGGATGAGACCGACGGATGAGCAGTTCTTC
TRBV19	few	.	TRBJ2-6	CASSMVPAVPGANVLTF	TGTGCCAGTAGTATGGTTCCCGCGGTTCCAGGGGCCAACGTCCTGACTTTC
TRBV7-2	.	.	TRBJ2-5	CASSLVQGLVQETQYF	TGTGCCAGCAGCTTAGTACAGGGTCTGGTCCAAGAGACCCAGTACTTC
TRBV28	.	TRBD1	TRBJ2-1	CATWTGSSYNEQFF	TGTGCCACCTGGACAGGGAGCTCCTACAATGAGCAGTTCTTC
TRBV10-2	.	TRBD1	TRBJ1-5	CASSITGGQGSQHF	TGCGCCAGCAGTATAACAGGGGGCCAAGGGTCCCAGCATTTT
TRBV7-9	.	.	TRBJ2-3	CASSFGGPDTQYF	TGTGCCAGCAGCTTCGGGGGGCCAGATACGCAGTATTTT
TRBV5-4	.	TRBD2	TRBJ2-3	CASSLVLAGGPDTQYF	TGTGCCAGCAGCTTGGTACTAGCGGGAGGGCCAGATACGCAGTATTTT
TRBV7-8	.	.	TRBJ1-6	CASSPEHRVRSYNSPLHF	TGTGCCAGCAGCCCTGAACACAGGGTGCGCTCCTATAATTCACCCCTCCACTTT
TRBV28	.	TRBD2	TRBJ2-2	CASSPWTSGTTGELFF	TGTGCCAGCAGTCCATGGACTAGCGGGACTACCGGGGAGCTGTTTTTT
TRBV27	.	.	TRBJ2-7	CASSSPGLHRYEQYF	TGTGCCAGCAGCTCTCCGGGACTCCATCGCTACGAGCAGTACTTC
TRBV28	.	.	TRBJ1-5	CASRPRVGAGNQPQHF	TGTGCCAGCAGACCCCGGGTAGGGGCTGGCAATCAGCCCCAGCATTTT